These T cell receptor beta chains were read from a single sample in a study of blood T cells in healthy people across ages. TCRdb itself ran the 5' RACE reads through MiXCR, one entry per CDR3 protein. Seen here are approximately 790,000 distinct CDR3 sequences, 55% to 65% observed once, and the top ten hold approximately 30%. The sample comprised blood. The receptors were sampled from a man in his thirties or forties in good health. The CDR3 runs from the conserved cysteine through the conserved F or W. D genes are given only for firm matches. Clone size is not always given. Where it is, it says once, few, many or a class for expanded clones.

j_call: TRBJ1-5
cdr3_length: 13
v_call: TRBV6-2/TRBV6-3
d_call: NA
clone_size: NA
cdr3_nt: TGTGCCAGCAGACAGGGTACCGGTCAGCCCCAGCATTTT
cdr3_aa: CASRQGTGQPQHF

j_call: TRBJ2-7
cdr3_length: 16
v_call: TRBV15
d_call: TRBD2
clone_size: many
cdr3_nt: TGTGCCACCAGCAGAGATCACGCGGCGGGGGAGAACGAGCAGTACTTC
cdr3_aa: CATSRDHAAGENEQYF

j_call: TRBJ2-1
cdr3_length: 15
v_call: TRBV9
d_call: TRBD2
clone_size: NA
cdr3_nt: TGTGCCAGCAGCGGGCGGGAGCGGACCTACAATGAGCAGTTCTTC
cdr3_aa: CASSGRERTYNEQFF

j_call: TRBJ2-1
cdr3_length: 15
v_call: TRBV12-3/TRBV12-4
d_call: NA
clone_size: NA
cdr3_nt: TGTGCCAGCACCGGGGCCCGTGGGCCCTACAATGAGCAGTTCTTC
cdr3_aa: CASTGARGPYNEQFF

j_call: TRBJ2-1
cdr3_length: 14
v_call: TRBV11-1
d_call: NA
clone_size: few
cdr3_nt: TGTGCCAGCAGCTTGCCCCGGCAGTACAATGAGCAGTTCTTC
cdr3_aa: CASSLPRQYNEQFF

j_call: TRBJ2-1
cdr3_length: 16
v_call: TRBV6-2/TRBV6-3
d_call: NA
clone_size: few
cdr3_nt: TGTGCCAGCAGTTACTCCTTCGTGGCAGCTTACAATGAGCAGTTCTTC
cdr3_aa: CASSYSFVAAYNEQFF

j_call: TRBJ2-5
cdr3_length: 17
v_call: TRBV3-1
d_call: NA
clone_size: NA
cdr3_nt: TGTGCCAGCAGCCAAGACCTCAATTATGGTAGCGGAGAGACCCAGTACTTC
cdr3_aa: CASSQDLNYGSGETQYF

j_call: TRBJ2-7
cdr3_length: 19
v_call: TRBV7-2
d_call: TRBD2
clone_size: NA
cdr3_nt: TGTGCCAGCAGCCTCTCCAGTCCCGCGACTAGCGGGAGGGGAAACGAGCAGTACTTC
cdr3_aa: CASSLSSPATSGRGNEQYF

j_call: TRBJ2-1
cdr3_length: 14
v_call: TRBV20-1
d_call: NA
clone_size: NA
cdr3_nt: TGCAGTGCTGAATCAGAGAGCTCCTACAATGAGCAGTTCTTC
cdr3_aa: CSAESESSYNEQFF

j_call: TRBJ1-5
cdr3_length: 16
v_call: TRBV20-1
d_call: NA
clone_size: NA
cdr3_nt: TGCAGTGCTAGGAAACAGGGCCTCCGTAGCAATCAGCCCCAGCATTTT
cdr3_aa: CSARKQGLRSNQPQHF

j_call: TRBJ2-1
cdr3_length: 17
v_call: TRBV7-8
d_call: NA
clone_size: NA
cdr3_nt: TGTGCCAGCAGCTCCAGGGGAGCCGAACACTCCTACAGTGAGCAGTTCTTC
cdr3_aa: CASSSRGAEHSYSEQFF

j_call: TRBJ1-6
cdr3_length: 15
v_call: TRBV4-3
d_call: NA
clone_size: NA
cdr3_nt: TGCGCCAGCAGCCAAGATCCACGGGGTGACTCACCCCTCCACTTT
cdr3_aa: CASSQDPRGDSPLHF

j_call: TRBJ2-7
cdr3_length: 15
v_call: TRBV5-4
d_call: NA
clone_size: NA
cdr3_nt: TGTGCCAGCGCTCCCGGCAGGAGCTCTACCTACGAGCAGTACTTC
cdr3_aa: CASAPGRSSTYEQYF

j_call: TRBJ2-1
cdr3_length: 15
v_call: TRBV4-3
d_call: NA
clone_size: NA
cdr3_nt: TGCGCCAGCAGCCAAGGGGTGGCTACTTACAATGAGCAGTTCTTC
cdr3_aa: CASSQGVATYNEQFF

j_call: TRBJ2-1
cdr3_length: 17
v_call: TRBV20-1
d_call: TRBD2
clone_size: NA
cdr3_nt: TGCAGTGCAGTACCAGGAGCGGGGGCCCCAGACGGCAATGAGCAGTTCTTC
cdr3_aa: CSAVPGAGAPDGNEQFF

j_call: TRBJ2-1
cdr3_length: 15
v_call: TRBV7-2
d_call: TRBD2
clone_size: NA
cdr3_nt: TGTGCCAGCAGCTTAGCGGGCGGGGGGGCCTATGAGCAGTTCTTC
cdr3_aa: CASSLAGGGAYEQFF

j_call: TRBJ1-2
cdr3_length: 13
v_call: TRBV29-1
d_call: NA
clone_size: few
cdr3_nt: TGCAGCGTTCACCATACAGGGATTTATGGCTACACCTTC
cdr3_aa: CSVHHTGIYGYTF

j_call: TRBJ1-2
cdr3_length: 13
v_call: TRBV4-2
d_call: NA
clone_size: few
cdr3_nt: TGTGCCAGCAGCCAAGGCCCTAACTATGGCTACACCTTC
cdr3_aa: CASSQGPNYGYTF

j_call: TRBJ1-5
cdr3_length: 17
v_call: TRBV9
d_call: NA
clone_size: NA
cdr3_nt: TGTGCCAGCAGCCCGGGAGGGGGACACCATAGCAATCAGCCCCAGCATTTT
cdr3_aa: CASSPGGGHHSNQPQHF

j_call: TRBJ2-1
cdr3_length: 14
v_call: TRBV15
d_call: TRBD1
clone_size: NA
cdr3_nt: TGTGCCACCAGCAACAGACAGGGGGCGGGTGAGCAGTTCTTC
cdr3_aa: CATSNRQGAGEQFF

j_call: TRBJ2-6
cdr3_length: 17
v_call: TRBV5-1
d_call: NA
clone_size: NA
cdr3_nt: TGCGCCAGCAGCTTGGTATGGAGTAACTCTGGGGCCAACGTCCTGACTTTC
cdr3_aa: CASSLVWSNSGANVLTF

j_call: TRBJ2-1
cdr3_length: 14
v_call: TRBV7-2
d_call: TRBD1
clone_size: NA
cdr3_nt: TGTGCCAGCAACCAACAGGGGTGGCTGGCTGAGCAGTTCTTC
cdr3_aa: CASNQQGWLAEQFF

j_call: TRBJ2-7
cdr3_length: 16
v_call: TRBV15
d_call: TRBD2
clone_size: few
cdr3_nt: TGTGCCACCAGCAGAGTCCTTAGCGGGGGGGCCGATGAGCAGTACTTC
cdr3_aa: CATSRVLSGGADEQYF

j_call: TRBJ2-7
cdr3_length: 15
v_call: TRBV5-1
d_call: NA
clone_size: once
cdr3_nt: TGCGCCAGCAGCTTGGAGGCAGGTCCTACCGACGAGCAGTACTTC
cdr3_aa: CASSLEAGPTDEQYF

j_call: TRBJ1-2
cdr3_length: 15
v_call: TRBV29-1
d_call: TRBD1
clone_size: few
cdr3_nt: TGCAGCGTTGGGCATGACAGGGAGTATAACTATGGCTACACCTTC
cdr3_aa: CSVGHDREYNYGYTF

j_call: TRBJ2-5
cdr3_length: 17
v_call: TRBV4-3
d_call: NA
clone_size: few
cdr3_nt: TGCGCCAGCAGCCCGTCTCCGGGACCGGCATACCAAGAGACCCAGTACTTC
cdr3_aa: CASSPSPGPAYQETQYF

j_call: TRBJ2-7
cdr3_length: 14
v_call: TRBV10-3
d_call: NA
clone_size: NA
cdr3_nt: TGTGCCATCAGTGAAGGCCTCTATAGGGACGAGCAGTACTTC
cdr3_aa: CAISEGLYRDEQYF

j_call: TRBJ2-7
cdr3_length: 13
v_call: TRBV30
d_call: NA
clone_size: NA
cdr3_nt: TGTGCCTGGAGTGTAGGTGGAGCCTACGAGCAGTACTTC
cdr3_aa: CAWSVGGAYEQYF